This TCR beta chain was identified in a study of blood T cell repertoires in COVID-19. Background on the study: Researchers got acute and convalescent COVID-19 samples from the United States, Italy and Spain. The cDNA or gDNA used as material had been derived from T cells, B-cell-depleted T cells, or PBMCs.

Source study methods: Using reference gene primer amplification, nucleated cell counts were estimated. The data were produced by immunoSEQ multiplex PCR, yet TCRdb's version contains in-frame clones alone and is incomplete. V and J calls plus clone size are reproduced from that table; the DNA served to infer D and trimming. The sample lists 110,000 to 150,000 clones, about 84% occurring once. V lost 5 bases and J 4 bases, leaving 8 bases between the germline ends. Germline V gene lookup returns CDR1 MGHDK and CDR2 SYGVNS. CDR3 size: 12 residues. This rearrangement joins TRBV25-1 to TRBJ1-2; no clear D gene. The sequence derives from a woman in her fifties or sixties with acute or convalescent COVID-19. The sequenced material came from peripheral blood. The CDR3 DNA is TGTGCCAGCAGTCGAGGGCTCTATGGCTACACCTTC. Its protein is CASSRGLYGYTF.